This T cell receptor beta chain was sequenced in a study of yellow fever vaccine responses in identical twins. MiXCR, applied by TCRdb to the RT-PCR reads, yields one record per CDR3 protein. The sample contains approximately 32,000 distinct CDR3 sequences, 50% to 65% of which appear only once. The receptor's source is a woman between 18 and 29 years old who received the yellow fever vaccine. The sample in question was T cells from blood (PBMCs), unsorted or a sorted subset (not recorded which), obtained before or after yellow fever vaccination (not recorded which).

The CDR3: CASSQKGRTGEYNEQFF. CDR3 nucleotides: TGTGCCAGCAGCCAAAAAGGGCGGACAGGGGAATACAATGAGCAGTTCTTC. The rearrangement joins TRBV14 to TRBJ2-1; 9 bases fit TRBD1. J was trimmed by 4 bases and V by 2 bases; bases with no gene match: 9. The CDR3 loop spans 17 amino acids. Germline CDR1 SGHDN, CDR2 FVKESK.